Presented here are 22 T cell receptor beta chains from one specimen sequenced in a study of shared clonotypes between healthy human individuals. Naive-designated CD8 cells lacked CD45RO, were positively enriched for CCR7, and omitted terminally differentiated effector memory CD45RA+ cells. Profiling relied on immunoSEQ multiplex PCR, and the TCRdb table lists in-frame clones only, not all of them. The sample consists of roughly 770,000 clones, 95% to 97% of them appearing once. The source material was naive CD8+ T cells sorted from blood. The receptors were sampled from a man younger than 45 in good health.

V usage is TRBV18 and J usage is TRBJ2-5; D possibly corresponds to TRBD2 (5 bases). Looked up from germline, CDR1 is KGHSH and CDR2 is LQKENI. Trimming cost V 3 bases and J 0 bases, with 17 bases left between them. CDR3 length equals 17 residues. CDR3 region: CASSPYQGLTYQETQYF. The CDR3 DNA reads TGTGCCAGCTCACCCTATCAAGGACTTACTTACCAAGAGACCCAGTACTTC.

This chain uses TRBV5-4 with TRBJ2-7; 8 bases align to TRBD1. From germline, CDR1 is SGHNT and CDR2 YYREEE (reference sequence). CDR3 length equals 16 residues. V shed 4 bases, J shed 2 bases, and the junction held 11 bases outside the gene matches. In DNA form, the CDR3 reads TGTGCCAGCAGCCCTGAGACCGGGACAGGTGCCTACGAGCAGTACTTC. Encoded protein: CASSPETGTGAYEQYF.

The chain carries TRBV29-1 and TRBJ1-1; 7 nucleotides match TRBD1. Germline values: CDR1 SQVTM, CDR2 ANQGSEA. The CDR3 spans 12 residues. V was pared by 6 bases and J by 3 bases, with 4 bases of the junction left unmatched. The CDR3 region is CSVITGDTEAFF. CDR3 coding DNA: TGCAGCGTAATCACAGGGGACACTGAAGCTTTCTTT.

The rearrangement joins TRBV28 to TRBJ1-1, with D uncertain. This CDR3 spans 13 amino acids. With 3 bases removed from V and 4 bases from J, the gap between germline ends came to 9 bases. The germline V gene encodes CDR1 MDHEN and CDR2 SYDVKM. CDR3 nucleotides: TGTGCCAGCAGTTTCCGGCCCGGCACTGAAGCTTTCTTT. It translates to CASSFRPGTEAFF. Variable domain in full (rest from reference TRBV28 and TRBJ1-1): DVKVTQSSRYLVKRTGEKVFLECVQDMDHENMFWYRQDPGLGLRLIYFSYDVKMKEKGDIPEGYSVSREKKERFSLILESASTNQTSMYLCASSFRPGTEAFFGQGTRLTVV.

This chain links TRBV6-4 with TRBJ2-3, with D possibly TRBD2 on 7 matching bases. Germline V lookup: CDR1 MRHNA, CDR2 SNTAGT. The CDR3 has 17 residues. Between the trimmed V and J ends, which lost 6 bases and 6 bases, there was a span of 25 bases. CDR3 DNA: TGTGCCAGCAGAGAATTTCCCGGGGGGCTAGCGGCGGATACGCAGTATTTT. Translated, it gives CASREFPGGLAADTQYF.

The chain couples TRBV28 to TRBJ1-2; D may be TRBD1 (5 bases). V was cut by 3 bases and J by 3 bases, with 29 bases left in between. Germline CDR1 MDHEN, CDR2 SYDVKM. The CDR3 consists of 20 residues. The CDR3 DNA reads as TGTGCCAGCAGTTTTGCAACCTTGGGGCAGGGAGGGCCCTCCGACTATGGCTACACCTTC. It yields the protein CASSFATLGQGGPSDYGYTF.

About this clone itself: This specimen includes other DNA sequences encoding the same CDR3. This chain uses TRBV9 with TRBJ2-7, with TRBD1 matching over 11 bases. Trimming took 1 base from V and 2 from J; bases not matched to a gene: 2. This CDR3 is 15 amino acids long. CDR1 is SGDLS, CDR2 YYNGEE, per germline. CDR3 residues: CASSVRGQGAYEQYF. In DNA, the CDR3 is TGTGCCAGCAGCGTAAGGGGACAGGGGGCCTACGAGCAGTACTTC.

The rearrangement links TRBV7-3 to TRBJ2-3, with a tentative D call TRBD2 (5 bases). CDR1 is SGHTA and CDR2 is FQGTGA in the germline V gene. The CDR3 has 15 residues. V dropped 5 bases and J dropped 3 bases, with 15 bases sitting between them. The CDR3 nucleotides are TGTGCCAGCAGCCCACTAGAAAAAATAACAGATACGCAGTATTTT. It is translated as CASSPLEKITDTQYF.

The chain recombines TRBV7-9 with TRBJ2-3; 7 positions agree with TRBD2. The CDR3 consists of 17 residues. The J segment lost 4 bases and the V segment lost 5 bases, leaving 15 bases of the junction unmatched. Germline lookup yields CDR1 SEHNR and CDR2 FQNEAQ (reference sequence). The CDR3 nucleotides are TGTGCCAGCAGCGCCGACCGTAGGGGAGGGGTGCCAGATACGCAGTATTTT. As protein: CASSADRRGGVPDTQYF.

The CDR3 region has the DNA TGTGCCAGCAGCCGCGGGGAATCTGAGCAGTTCTTC. It specifies CASSRGESEQFF. V gene TRBV9 combines with J gene TRBJ2-1, with D perhaps matching TRBD2 (6 bases). Germline CDR1 reads SGDLS; CDR2 reads YYNGEE. Between the trimmed V and J ends, which lost 4 bases and 9 bases, there was a span of 11 bases. The CDR3 runs 12 residues.

The rearrangement joins TRBV10-1 to TRBJ1-2; D not certain. Trimming took 10 bases from V and 4 from J, leaving 19 bases between them. Germline V lookup: CDR1 WNHNN, CDR2 SYGVQD (reference sequence). The CDR3 sequence is 14 residues long. The CDR3 sequence: CATTDAVLVYGYTF. DNA of the CDR3: TGCGCCACCACCGACGCGGTTCTGGTCTATGGCTACACCTTC.

The rearrangement uses TRBV10-2 and TRBJ2-5, with 7 nucleotides matching TRBD1. Germline V gives CDR1 WSHSY, CDR2 SAAADI. CDR3 size: 14 residues. V gave up 6 bases and J gave up 2 bases; unmatched junction bases: 6. CDR3 residues: CASSPGQRQETQYF. CDR3 nucleotides: TGCGCCAGCAGCCCGGGACAGCGGCAAGAGACCCAGTACTTC.

The J gene is TRBJ2-1, the V gene TRBV7-8; D is possibly TRBD2 (6 bases). Germline lookup yields CDR1 SGHVS and CDR2 FQNEAQ. V dropped 6 bases and J dropped 8 bases, with 8 bases sitting between them. The CDR3 has 11 residues. The CDR3 region has the DNA TGTGCCAGCAGTGCTAGCGATGAGCAGTTCTTC. Its translation: CASSASDEQFF.

V usage is TRBV9 and J usage is TRBJ2-1; 8 bases line up with TRBD2. CDR1 is SGDLS, CDR2 YYNGEE, per germline. The CDR3 has 15 amino acids. V was pared by 0 bases and J by 8 bases, with 7 bases of the junction left unmatched. CDR3 bases: TGTGCCAGCAGCGTAGGGACGGGAGGGGCTTATGAGCAGTTCTTC. Translated: CASSVGTGGAYEQFF.

The chain uses TRBV6-5 and TRBJ1-1; possible D gene TRBD1, 5 bases. CDR1 and CDR2 (germline): MNHEY, SVGAGI. Trimming removed 4 bases from V and 7 bases from J, with 10 bases in between. This CDR3 has 12 amino acids. The CDR3, as DNA: TGTGCCAGCAGTTCCTCAGGGATTGAAGCTTTCTTT. Protein: CASSSSGIEAFF.

The chain uses TRBV4-1 and TRBJ2-3; D possibly matches TRBD1 or TRBD2 (5 bases each). Germline CDR1 reads MGHRA; CDR2 reads YSYEKL. The CDR3 has 16 amino acids. V gave up 4 bases and J gave up 2 bases, with 16 bases separating them. The DNA for the CDR3 is TGCGCCAGCAGCCTGACCCGGGACCTCGACACAGATACGCAGTATTTT. This gives the protein CASSLTRDLDTDTQYF.

The DNA for the CDR3 is TGTGCCAGCAGCTTAACTAGCGGGGACAATGAGCAGTTCTTC. This codes for CASSLTSGDNEQFF. The chain has TRBV11-3 and TRBJ2-1; 10 positions agree with TRBD2. CDR1 is SGHNT and CDR2 is YENEEA in the germline V gene. This CDR3 spans 14 amino acids. V lost 2 bases and J lost 5; bases outside the gene matches: 0.

The V call is TRBV5-1, the J call TRBJ2-5; the D gene could be TRBD1 or TRBD2 (5 bases each). Germline CDR1 SGHRS, CDR2 YFSETQ. V shed 4 bases and J shed 1 base, with 11 bases lying between them. The length of the CDR3 is 14 residues. The CDR3 protein is CASSHRDGQETQYF. The CDR3 DNA sequence: TGCGCCAGCAGCCATCGGGACGGCCAAGAGACCCAGTACTTC.

The CDR3 bases are TGTGCCAGCAGCAACACAGGAGAGGGGATTAGGACTGAAGCTTTCTTT. Encoded protein: CASSNTGEGIRTEAFF. The J gene is TRBJ1-1, the V gene TRBV25-1; TRBD1 might be the D (5 bases). The V end lost 6 bases, the J end lost 5 bases, and 22 bases lay between the germline ends. In germline, CDR1 is MGHDK, CDR2 SYGVNS. This CDR3 contains 16 residues.

The chain joins TRBV7-9 to TRBJ2-7; D is possibly TRBD1 (5 bases). This CDR3 is 15 amino acids long. Deletions cut 3 bases from V and 2 bases from J, with 14 bases between. Germline V gene data show CDR1 as SEHNR and CDR2 as FQNEAQ (reference sequence). The DNA of the CDR3 is TGTGCCAGCAGCTTCAGGGCTCCCGGTGCCTACGAGCAGTACTTC. It yields the protein CASSFRAPGAYEQYF.

The chain employs TRBV9 and TRBJ2-1; D gene uncertain. The CDR3 extends over 12 amino acids. The germline V and J ends were trimmed by 4 bases and 7 bases, with 9 bases remaining between them. The germline CDR1 and CDR2 sequences are SGDLS and YYNGEE. The CDR3 region has the DNA TGTGCCAGCAGCATCCGTCTAAATGAGCAGTTCTTC. It codes for CASSIRLNEQFF.

The chain is built from TRBV27 and TRBJ2-7; the D gene is possibly TRBD1 (5 bases). V lost 3 bases, J lost 6 bases, and 12 bases lay in between. The germline gives CDR1 MNHEY, CDR2 SMNVEV (reference sequence). This CDR3 spans 13 amino acids. The CDR3 is CASSLAGQAEQYF. CDR3 sequence (DNA): TGTGCCAGCAGTTTGGCAGGGCAAGCCGAGCAGTACTTC.